The entry below gives a single TCR beta chain sequence along with its context. What it recognizes is unknown. These data belong to a study of shared clonotypes between healthy human individuals. Regarding the study as a whole: Non-shared clonotypes had lower generation probabilities than clonotypes shared by all four sorted-subset donors.

Clones were read by immunoSEQ multiplex PCR, and TCRdb kept only the in-frame ones, dropping some. The sample shows around 2.5 million clones, 93% of them seen only once. The clonotype comes from a man between 18 and 35 years old in good health. Some clones in this sample may be carry-over from other donors' samples. Sequencing was carried out using naive CD4+ T cells from PBMCs. Subset: CD45RA+ positively selected.

CDR3 DNA: TGTGCCAGCAGTTACTCGACAGGGATGGACACTGAAGCTTTCTTT. It encodes CASSYSTGMDTEAFF. The chain is built from TRBV6-5 and TRBJ1-1, with TRBD1 matching 7 bases. Trimming cost V 0 bases and J 3 bases; bases outside gene matches: 4. The CDR3 spans 15 residues. Germline lookup yields CDR1 MNHEY and CDR2 SVGAGI.